The source of this T cell receptor beta chain is a study of identical twins. Overall study results and limits: Cord blood beta clonotypes that were abundant carried fewer insertions, and memory repertoires showed no such trend.

The ends were cut back, 2 bases at V and 10 bases at J, with 10 bases in the middle. CDR1 is MNHEY and CDR2 is SVGEGT in the germline V gene. The CDR3 spans 12 residues. This clonotype was seen more than once but under ten times. What it recognizes is unknown. A template switching step contributed a universal primer site, while unique molecular identifiers were present in the cDNA. One entry per CDR3 protein results from TCRdb running MiXCR on the 5' RACE reads. This table has hundreds of thousands of distinct CDR3 sequences, about 7.6% appearing once. Another study also made use of these data, one on yellow fever vaccine responses in identical twins. According to that study: Each twin's T cell response to the vaccine was reported to look partly convergent and partly personalized.

Input material: PBMCs. The clonotype was recovered from a woman under 30 in good health. This sequence joins TRBV6-2 or TRBV6-3 and TRBJ2-3; D remains ambiguous. CDR3 sequence (DNA): TGTGCCAGCAGTTACGGTACCCCGCCGCAGTATTTT. Translation: CASSYGTPPQYF.